This T cell receptor (beta chain) was profiled in a study of T cell responses to AZD1222 COVID-19 vaccine. Across the whole study: The analysis combined second doses at about 4 or about 12 weeks.

Findings and caveats of the study: Repertoire collection took place solely once the T cell response had peaked. Close to half of all spike-specific TCRs reportedly target regions of the variants that are unmutated. Donors were chiefly white British, with a greater number of females, and clonal diversity was perhaps underestimated.

Method: immunoSEQ multiplex PCR; TCRdb's copy keeps in-frame clones and lacks some. The sample lists 130,000 or so clones, 80% to 95% occurring once. As regards this clone: Its antigen remains unidentified.

V was clipped by 0 bases and J by 10 bases, with 23 bases between them. This CDR3 contains 18 residues. Per germline, CDR1 SGHDT and CDR2 YYEEEE. This sequence originates from an adult in good health. The chain employs TRBV5-6 and TRBJ1-6, with a weak D call TRBD1 (6 bases). The sample in question was peripheral blood, obtained on day 0 of AZD1222 vaccination. The CDR3 DNA reads TGTGCCAGCAGCTTGGGAGGGGGGAATGTGGGAGTCGGATCACCCCTCCACTTT. Translation: CASSLGGGNVGVGSPLHF.